This T cell receptor beta chain emerged from a study of cytomegalovirus exposure and HLA in healthy donors. General study findings and limits: A later analysis linked a missense DCLRE1C variant to TCR beta V- and J-gene trimming.

A word on this clone: Its antigen remains unknown.

Trimming left V 5 bases short and J 1 base short, with 11 bases between. The CDR3 extends over 14 amino acids. The V gene's germline CDR1 is SSHAT and CDR2 FNYEAQ (reference sequence). PCR primers comprised 60 Vbeta and 13 Jbeta primers. The data were produced by immunoSEQ multiplex PCR, yet TCRdb's version contains in-frame clones alone and is incomplete. Of approximately 130,000 clones listed, about three quarters are singletons. The genes are TRBV7-7 and TRBJ2-5; D gene unclear. The sample comprised PBMCs. The sequence derives from a woman between 35 and 50 years old in good health and CMV-seronegative. The CDR3 DNA is TGTGCCAGCAGCACTGGTACGGTCCAAGAGACCCAGTACTTC. Protein product: CASSTGTVQETQYF.